What follows are 29 T cell receptor beta chains derived from one specimen sequenced in a study of T cell responses to AZD1222 COVID-19 vaccine. TCRdb's copy holds only in-frame clones and misses some; the assay was immunoSEQ multiplex PCR. Of approximately 150,000 clones in the sample, 92% were seen once. This sample comprised peripheral blood, obtained 28 days after the second AZD1222 dose. These TCRs come from an adult who received the AZD1222 COVID-19 vaccine.

The chain employs TRBV6-5 and TRBJ1-5; TRBD1 is a possible D gene (5 bases). Trimming pared 10 bases from V and 10 bases from J, leaving 17 bases between. Germline lookup yields CDR1 MNHEY and CDR2 SVGAGI. CDR3 length: 12 amino acids. The CDR3 loop reads CAIARGGGPQHF. CDR3 in DNA: TGTGCCATCGCGAGGGGCGGCGGCCCCCAGCATTTT.

This chain connects TRBV5-5 to TRBJ2-7, with TRBD1 as a possible D gene (5 bases). This CDR3 region has 15 residues. Germline CDR1 and CDR2: SGHKS and YYEKEE (reference sequence). V was shortened by 0 bases and J by 2 bases, with 12 bases between the two germline ends. CDR3 amino acids: CASSLEGDTTYEQYF. The CDR3 bases are TGTGCCAGCAGCTTGGAAGGGGATACCACCTACGAGCAGTACTTC. The entire variable domain, with the rest obtained from reference TRBV5-5 and TRBJ2-7, is as follows: DAGVTQSPTHLIKTRGQQVTLRCSPISGHKSVSWYQQVLGQGPQFIFQYYEKEERGRGNFPDRFSARQFPNYSSELNVNALLLGDSALYLCASSLEGDTTYEQYFGPGTRLTVT.

This clone was observed a handful of times. The chain recombines TRBV5-1 with TRBJ1-2, with D unresolved. V was trimmed by 3 bases and J by 4 bases, leaving 16 bases between them. This CDR3 has 15 residues. The germline V gene encodes CDR1 SGHRS and CDR2 YFSETQ. CDR3 DNA sequence: TGCGCCAGCAGCTCCGGAGGGCGGAGTAGCTATGGCTACACCTTC. Encoded protein: CASSSGGRSSYGYTF. The full variable domain, rest sourced from reference TRBV5-1 and TRBJ1-2, is KAGVTQTPRYLIKTRGQQVTLSCSPISGHRSVSWYQQTPGQGLQFLFEYFSETQRNKGNFPGRFSGRQFSNSRSEMNVSTLELGDSALYLCASSSGGRSSYGYTFGSGTRLTVV.

CDR3 nucleotides: TGTGCCAGTAGTATGGGCTATGGCGGGGCCAGCACAGATACGCAGTATTTT. Protein product: CASSMGYGGASTDTQYF. The chain employs TRBV19 and TRBJ2-3; tentatively, D is TRBD2 (6 bases). V gave up 3 bases and J gave up 0 bases, with 16 bases separating them. Germline loops: CDR1 LNHDA, CDR2 SQIVND (reference sequence). The CDR3 runs to 17 residues. The full variable domain, with the rest looked up from reference TRBV19 and TRBJ2-3, is DGGITQSPKYLFRKEGQNVTLSCEQNLNHDAMYWYRQDPGQGLRLIYYSQIVNDFQKGDIAEGYSVSREKKESFPLTVTSAQKNPTAFYLCASSMGYGGASTDTQYFGPGTRLTVL.

V is TRBV19 and J is TRBJ1-5; 7 bases line up with TRBD1. The CDR3 length is 19 residues. After removal of 6 bases from V and 0 bases from J, the junction contained 17 bases not matched to a gene. Germline V CDR1 and CDR2: LNHDA, SQIVND (reference sequence). The CDR3 spells CASREQGSAELDSNQPQHF. The CDR3 nucleotides are TGTGCCAGTAGGGAACAGGGGAGTGCTGAATTAGATAGCAATCAGCCCCAGCATTTT.

This clone has a single count. The J gene is TRBJ2-1, the V gene TRBV4-1; D is uncertain. The V end was cut by 3 bases, the J end by 12 bases, with 15 bases between. Germline CDR1 is MGHRA and CDR2 is YSYEKL. The length of the CDR3 is 13 residues. The CDR3 sequence: CASSHLPGEWQFF. The DNA for the CDR3 is TGCGCCAGCAGCCATCTACCAGGAGAATGGCAGTTCTTC.

The genes are TRBV3-1 (or the pseudogene TRBV3-2) and TRBJ2-7, with a weak D call TRBD1 (6 bases). V shed 3 bases and J shed 2 bases, with 11 bases lying between them. Germline V CDR1 and CDR2: LGHDT, YNNKEL (reference sequence). The CDR3 spans 14 residues. CDR3 bases: TGTGCCAGCAGCCATTTAGACAGGCCCTACGAGCAGTACTTC. Protein sequence: CASSHLDRPYEQYF.

The chain recombines TRBV7-9 with TRBJ2-1; maybe TRBD2 (6 bases). Deletions cut 5 bases from V and 8 bases from J, with 7 bases between. Germline V CDR1 and CDR2: SEHNR, FQNEAQ (reference sequence). CDR3 length: 11 amino acids. The CDR3 loop is CASSQRDEQFF. CDR3 nucleotide sequence: TGTGCCAGCAGCCAGCGGGATGAGCAGTTCTTC.

The V and J genes are TRBV5-1 and TRBJ1-1, with D tentatively TRBD1 (6 bases). Germline assignment: CDR1 SGHRS and CDR2 YFSETQ. Trimming took off 0 bases at V and 6 bases at J, with 12 bases between the two ends. This CDR3 is built from 14 residues. The CDR3: CASSLGQGHAEAFF. The DNA of the CDR3 is TGCGCCAGCAGCTTGGGTCAGGGGCATGCTGAAGCTTTCTTT.

V usage is TRBV10-3 and J usage is TRBJ2-3; the match to TRBD2 covers 11 bases. Germline V gene lookup returns CDR1 ENHRY and CDR2 SYGVKD. Trimming took 6 bases from V and 5 from J; bases not matched to a gene: 7. This CDR3 spans 15 amino acids. The CDR3 spells CAIRPGLAGGDTQYF. CDR3 bases: TGTGCCATCAGACCTGGACTAGCGGGCGGAGATACGCAGTATTTT.

The chain joins TRBV6-1 to TRBJ1-2; D is ambiguous. The V end lost 1 base, the J end lost 8 bases, and 5 bases lay between the germline ends. This CDR3 contains 11 residues. Per the germline V gene, CDR1 is MNHNS and CDR2 is SASEGT. CDR3 nucleotide sequence: TGTGCCAGCAGTGAAGAGATGGGCTACACCTTC. Translated, it gives CASSEEMGYTF.

V gene TRBV10-3 combines with J gene TRBJ1-6; TRBD1 agrees at 10 bases. Trimming took 11 bases from V and 0 from J; bases not matched to a gene: 7. Germline V CDR1 and CDR2: ENHRY, SYGVKD. This CDR3 comprises 16 residues. As DNA, the CDR3 is TGTGCCGCCGGACAGGGGGAGAGCTCCTATAATTCACCCCTCCACTTT. The encoded protein is CAAGQGESSYNSPLHF.

The gene calls are TRBV19 and TRBJ2-7, with TRBD2 identical over 11 bases. Unmatched junction bases numbered 7, after V lost 3 bases and J lost 3 bases. CDR1 and CDR2 (germline): LNHDA, SQIVND (reference sequence). The CDR3 spans 16 residues. CDR3 nucleotide sequence: TGTGCCAGTAGTATTCGGCTAGCGGGGGGCTTCTACGAGCAGTACTTC. It specifies CASSIRLAGGFYEQYF.

Only one count was recorded for this clone. The chain is built from TRBV19 and TRBJ1-1; D is unclear. The V gene lost 3 bases and the J gene lost 0 bases, with 14 bases spanning the gap. Germline V gene lookup returns CDR1 LNHDA and CDR2 SQIVND (reference sequence). The CDR3 runs to 16 residues. The CDR3 loop is CASSIRQISMNTEAFF. The CDR3 DNA follows: TGTGCCAGTAGTATTAGGCAGATCTCCATGAACACTGAAGCTTTCTTT.

J is TRBJ1-3 and V is TRBV9; no firm D call. Germline assignment: CDR1 SGDLS and CDR2 YYNGEE. The CDR3 is made up of 13 amino acids. Trimming removed 3 bases at V and 1 base at J, with 5 bases between. The CDR3 coding sequence is TGTGCCAGCAGCGGGGGTTCTGGAAACACCATATATTTT. This translates into CASSGGSGNTIYF.

This clone came up once. This chain links TRBV11-2 with TRBJ1-2; possibly TRBD1 for D (5 bases). CDR1 is SGHAT, CDR2 FQNNGV, per germline. CDR3 length: 14 amino acids. The V end lost 0 bases, the J end lost 4 bases, and 9 bases lay between the germline ends. The CDR3 DNA reads as TGTGCCAGCAGCTTAGAGTCAGGGACCTATGGCTACACCTTC. It is translated as CASSLESGTYGYTF.

V usage is TRBV7-9 and J usage is TRBJ1-1; 7 bases match TRBD1. The CDR3 contains 13 residues. Germline loops: CDR1 SEHNR, CDR2 FQNEAQ (reference sequence). V gave up 5 bases and J gave up 6 bases; unmatched junction bases: 6. The CDR3 nucleotides read TGTGCCAGCAGCAACACAGGGGAGCCTGAAGCTTTCTTT. It is translated as CASSNTGEPEAFF.

This chain uses TRBV2 with TRBJ2-2; 10 nucleotides align to TRBD1. Germline CDR1 and CDR2: SNHLY and FYNNEI. The ends lost 7 bases at V and 4 bases at J; junction bases unmatched: 9. There are 16 residues in the CDR3. CDR3 region: CASTRRGQGSTGELFF. CDR3 nucleotide sequence: TGTGCCAGCACCAGAAGGGGACAGGGGAGCACCGGGGAGCTGTTTTTT.

This rearrangement joins TRBV6-5 to TRBJ2-5, with 7 bases identical to TRBD1. Germline V lookup: CDR1 MNHEY, CDR2 SVGAGI. CDR3 length: 16 residues. Trimming at V came to 2 bases and at J to 2 bases, leaving 8 bases not matched to a gene. Here the CDR3 DNA reads TGTGCCAGCAGTTACGGACCGACAGGGCCACAAGAGACCCAGTACTTC. It specifies CASSYGPTGPQETQYF.

The rearrangement uses TRBV7-9 and TRBJ1-2; 7 bases fit TRBD1. Germline trimming cut 5 bases from V and 5 bases from J; bases unmatched to any gene: 5. The CDR3 totals 13 residues. The germline gives CDR1 SEHNR, CDR2 FQNEAQ (reference sequence). CDR3 region: CASSHGTEYGYTF. CDR3 DNA sequence: TGTGCCAGCAGCCATGGGACAGAATATGGCTACACCTTC.

The chain employs TRBV27 and TRBJ2-3, with TRBD1 matching 11 bases. The CDR3 runs to 15 residues. Germline assignment: CDR1 MNHEY and CDR2 SMNVEV (reference sequence). V was pared by 5 bases and J by 3 bases, with 4 bases of the junction left unmatched. The CDR3: CASSLGQGATDTQYF. Written as DNA, the CDR3 is TGTGCCAGCAGTCTAGGACAGGGGGCAACAGATACGCAGTATTTT.

This chain links TRBV6-5 with TRBJ2-1; 13 bases line up with TRBD2. The CDR3 has 15 residues. CDR1 MNHEY and CDR2 SVGAGI come from the germline V gene. V trimming: 5 bases; J trimming: 7 bases; junction bases outside the gene matches: 5. DNA of the CDR3: TGTGCCAGCAGTCCTAAGACTAGCGGGGGGAATGAGCAGTTCTTC. Protein sequence: CASSPKTSGGNEQFF.

CDR3 coding DNA: TGCGCCAGCAGCTCGGGACTTCCTAACTATGGCTACACCTTC. Its translation is CASSSGLPNYGYTF. This chain joins TRBV5-1 and TRBJ1-2; tentative D call: TRBD1 (5 bases). CDR1 is SGHRS, CDR2 YFSETQ, per germline. V gave up 3 bases and J gave up 0 bases, with 9 bases separating them. The CDR3 runs 14 residues.

The V and J genes are TRBV6-1 and TRBJ1-4; D not certain. Germline CDR1 MNHNS, CDR2 SASEGT. This CDR3 contains 16 residues. Trimming took off 2 bases at V and 7 bases at J, with 17 bases between the two ends. CDR3 DNA: TGTGCCAGCAGTGAACGTTGGGTGGGGAGTGGTGAAAAACTGTTTTTT. It specifies CASSERWVGSGEKLFF.

J is TRBJ2-7 and V is TRBV5-1; 9 bases agree with TRBD2. The trim removed 0 bases at V and 0 bases at J, leaving 7 bases unmatched. This CDR3 is 17 amino acids long. The germline V gene has CDR1 SGHRS and CDR2 YFSETQ. The CDR3 loop is CASSLGAQAGGSYEQYF. In DNA, the CDR3 is TGCGCCAGCAGCTTGGGGGCTCAAGCGGGAGGCTCCTACGAGCAGTACTTC.

The V call is TRBV24-1, the J call TRBJ1-6; D gene uncertain. Germline V lookup: CDR1 KGHDR, CDR2 SFDVKD. Trimming took 8 bases from V and 14 from J, leaving 12 bases between them. The CDR3 consists of 11 residues. The CDR3 spells CATTHPKALHF. DNA for the CDR3: TGTGCCACCACCCACCCTAAGGCCCTCCACTTT.

The chain uses TRBV10-3 and TRBJ1-1; 7 nucleotides line up with TRBD1. V was pared by 0 bases and J by 10 bases, with 8 bases of the junction left unmatched. From germline, CDR1 is ENHRY and CDR2 SYGVKD. CDR3 size: 14 residues. CDR3 amino acids: CAISESKRGGLAFF. The CDR3 coding sequence is TGTGCCATCAGTGAGTCGAAACGAGGGGGCTTAGCTTTCTTT.

The chain joins TRBV5-1 to TRBJ1-5; D is perhaps TRBD1 (6 bases). V was trimmed by 1 base and J by 5 bases, leaving 10 bases between them. Germline CDR1 reads SGHRS; CDR2 reads YFSETQ. The CDR3 length is 14 residues. This CDR3 reads CASSLLAGDQPQHF. The CDR3 coding sequence is TGCGCCAGCAGCTTGTTGGCAGGGGATCAGCCCCAGCATTTT.

This clone is a singleton in its sample. This chain links TRBV5-1 with TRBJ1-6, with 7 bases matching TRBD1. The J segment lost 14 bases and the V segment lost 7 bases, leaving 21 bases of the junction unmatched. CDR1 is SGHRS and CDR2 is YFSETQ in the germline V gene. CDR3 size: 16 residues. The CDR3 reads CASRVVLQGMGGSLHF. The DNA for the CDR3 is TGCGCCAGCCGTGTCGTCTTACAGGGGATGGGTGGGTCCCTCCACTTT.